What follows are 10 T cell receptor beta chains derived from one specimen sequenced in a study of T-cell reconstitution after alpha-beta-depleted transplantation in children. Library preparation (for TCRbeta) was performed with unique molecular identifiers. MiXCR was run by TCRdb on the PCR reads, yielding one entry per CDR3 protein. The sample has about 4,200 distinct CDR3 sequences; just under 20% are singletons. This sample comprised PBMCs, mostly from graft donor cells, obtained 180 days after TCRalphabeta/CD19-depleted stem cell transplant. Receptors originate from a male patient under 10 years old who had a stem cell transplant for acute lymphoblastic leukemia, so the T cells may come from the graft donor.

This clonotype rates as medium-sized. The chain recombines TRBV7-9 with TRBJ2-5; 11 bases agree with TRBD2. Germline V CDR1 and CDR2: SEHNR, FQNEAQ (reference sequence). After removal of 2 bases from V and 0 bases from J, the junction contained 5 bases not matched to a gene. The CDR3 loop spans 17 amino acids. In DNA form, the CDR3 reads TGTGCCAGCAGCTTAAGCCGGACTAGCGGGTACCAAGAGACCCAGTACTTC. Translating it yields CASSLSRTSGYQETQYF.

The V call is TRBV15, the J call TRBJ2-7, with D possibly matching TRBD1 (5 bases). The CDR3 spans 14 residues. The V end was cut by 1 base, the J end by 0 bases, with 7 bases between. Germline V lookup: CDR1 LNHNV, CDR2 YYDKDF (reference sequence). For the CDR3, the DNA is TGTGCCACCAGCAGAGGGGGCTACTCCTACGAGCAGTACTTC. Amino acids: CATSRGGYSYEQYF.

This clonotype has ten or more counts. The V gene is TRBV20-1, the J gene TRBJ2-7, with 7 bases fitting TRBD2. Germline assignment: CDR1 DFQATT and CDR2 SNEGSKA (reference sequence). The CDR3 consists of 15 residues. Trimming cost V 0 bases and J 3 bases; bases outside gene matches: 8. CDR3 protein: CSARDRGAGVYEQYF. The CDR3 nucleotides read TGCAGTGCTAGAGATCGAGGGGCGGGGGTCTACGAGCAGTACTTC.

This clonotype rates as medium-sized (0.01 to 0.1%). The chain joins TRBV20-1 to TRBJ2-3, with D perhaps TRBD2 (5 bases). The V end was cut by 0 bases, the J end by 2 bases, with 12 bases between. Per the germline V gene, CDR1 is DFQATT and CDR2 is SNEGSKA (reference sequence). The length of the CDR3 is 15 residues. In DNA form, the CDR3 reads TGCAGTGCTAGAGATTTGAAGCGGTTCACAGATACGCAGTATTTT. Translating it yields CSARDLKRFTDTQYF.

Ten or more counts support this clonotype. The V and J genes are TRBV5-5 and TRBJ1-1, with unresolved D. Trimming left V 4 bases short and J 2 bases short, with 12 bases between. The CDR3 length is 14 residues. From germline, CDR1 is SGHKS and CDR2 YYEKEE (reference sequence). The CDR3 loop is CASSPRTLNTEAFF. The CDR3 bases are TGTGCCAGCAGCCCAAGAACCTTAAACACTGAAGCTTTCTTT.

The table lists this clonotype with many counts. The chain recombines TRBV6-5 with TRBJ2-1; D unclear. V was cut by 0 bases and J by 11 bases, with 11 bases left in between. The CDR3 has 13 amino acids. Germline assignment: CDR1 MNHEY and CDR2 SVGAGI. The CDR3 protein is CASSYSLVGKQFF. The CDR3, as DNA: TGTGCCAGCAGTTACTCCCTGGTGGGGAAGCAGTTCTTC.

This clonotype appeared many times. The DNA for the CDR3 is TGTGCCAGCAGCCCGGGACAGGGGGCTAGTAATGAGCAGTTCTTC. Protein: CASSPGQGASNEQFF. The chain has TRBV12-3 or TRBV12-4 and TRBJ2-1; 12 bases match TRBD1. The J segment lost 7 bases and the V segment lost 6 bases, leaving 7 bases of the junction unmatched. The CDR3 spans 15 residues.

This clonotype turned up a few times. V usage is TRBV19 and J usage is TRBJ1-5; D is undetermined. Looked up from germline, CDR1 is LNHDA and CDR2 is SQIVND (reference sequence). Trimming took 7 bases from V and 3 from J, leaving 16 bases between them. CDR3 length: 15 residues. The CDR3 sequence is CASNLWGRDNQPQHF. The CDR3 nucleotides read TGTGCCAGTAACCTATGGGGAAGGGACAATCAGCCCCAGCATTTT.

This clonotype was recorded at least ten times. The chain has TRBV9 and TRBJ2-7; TRBD1 aligns across 9 bases. In germline, CDR1 is SGDLS, CDR2 YYNGEE. With 3 bases clipped from V and 2 bases from J, the junction kept 0 bases outside the gene matches. This CDR3 has 13 amino acids. Here the CDR3 reads CASSGQGAYEQYF. The CDR3 DNA sequence: TGTGCCAGCAGCGGACAGGGGGCCTACGAGCAGTACTTC.

This clonotype was seen many times. V usage is TRBV7-2 and J usage is TRBJ2-5; 7 bases are shared with TRBD2. After removal of 1 base from V and 5 bases from J, the junction contained 1 base not matched to a gene. Germline V CDR1 and CDR2: SGHTA, FQGNSA. The CDR3 has 13 residues. The CDR3 bases are TGTGCCAGCAGCTTAGGGACTAGGGAGACCCAGTACTTC. Protein product: CASSLGTRETQYF.